This is a list of T cell receptor beta chains from one sample in a study of T cells in Graves' hyperthyroidism and ophthalmopathy. TCRdb re-called the multiplex PCR reads with MiXCR, one entry per CDR3 protein. The table includes about 380,000 distinct CDR3 sequences, approximately 15% detected once. What was sequenced was blood. The origin of the receptors is a woman aged 60-75 years with Graves' hyperthyroidism. Each CDR3 is given with its conserved first and last residue. A D gene is named only where the DNA matches it firmly. The listing skips clone size in some rows; elsewhere it reads once, few, many or a size class.

j_gene | d_gene | abundance | len | v_gene | CDR3aa | CDR3nt
TRBJ2-7 | TRBD2 | many | 15 | TRBV6-1 | CASSYLRTSSYEQYF | TGTGCCAGCAGTTATCTCCGGACTAGCTCCTACGAGCAGTACTTC
TRBJ2-1 | NA | many | 14 | TRBV28 | CASTETDSYNEQFF | TGTGCCAGCACCGAGACAGACTCCTACAATGAGCAGTTCTTC
TRBJ1-4 | NA | many | 14 | TRBV3-1 | CASSQDTNGEKLFF | TGTGCCAGCAGCCAAGATACGAACGGTGAAAAACTGTTTTTT
TRBJ2-7 | NA | NA | 15 | TRBV28 | CASTSDDSRDDEQYF | TGTGCCAGCACCTCCGATGATTCCAGGGACGACGAGCAGTACTTC
TRBJ1-4 | NA | few | 14 | TRBV7-9 | CASSLLGTNEKLFF | TGTGCCAGCAGCTTATTGGGAACTAATGAAAAACTGTTTTTT
TRBJ2-1 | NA | many | 13 | TRBV28 | CASSRSNYNEQFF | TGTGCCAGCAGCCGGAGCAACTACAATGAGCAGTTCTTC
TRBJ2-1 | TRBD2 | many | 14 | TRBV10-3 | CAISGGRDLNEQFF | TGTGCCATCAGTGGGGGGAGGGACCTCAATGAGCAGTTCTTC
TRBJ2-1 | TRBD1 | NA | 13 | TRBV19 | CASRDRTYNEQFF | TGTGCTTCCCGGGACAGGACCTACAATGAGCAGTTCTTC
TRBJ1-2 | NA | many | 15 | TRBV6-1 | CASRLHTIVNYGYTF | TGTGCCAGCAGACTACACACGATTGTAAACTATGGCTACACCTTC
TRBJ2-7 | TRBD1 | many | 14 | TRBV6-1 | CAIGRDRGQGEQYF | TGTGCCATCGGAAGGGACAGGGGGCAGGGCGAGCAGTACTTC
TRBJ2-2 | NA | NA | 13 | TRBV6-1 | CASSGRNTGELFF | TGTGCCAGCAGTGGCAGAAACACCGGGGAGCTGTTTTTT
TRBJ2-7 | NA | few | 15 | TRBV20-1 | CSARDAVAANYEQYF | TGCAGTGCTAGAGATGCGGTAGCGGCCAACTACGAGCAGTACTTC
TRBJ2-7 | NA | many | 12 | TRBV6-1 | CASRVGAGEQYF | TGTGCCAGCAGGGTTGGGGCCGGCGAGCAGTACTTC
TRBJ2-7 | TRBD2 | few | 16 | TRBV5-1 | CASSWSGTSSTYEQYF | TGCGCCAGCAGCTGGTCCGGGACTAGCTCAACCTACGAGCAGTACTTC
TRBJ1-5 | NA | NA | 14 | TRBV7-2 | CASSLRLRDQPQHF | TGTGCCAGCAGCTTGCGACTTCGAGATCAGCCCCAGCATTTT
TRBJ2-1 | NA | many | 12 | TRBV29-1 | CSVEARNNEQFF | TGCAGCGTTGAAGCGCGGAACAATGAGCAGTTCTTC
TRBJ2-1 | NA | many | 16 | TRBV19 | CASSSPPGVRYNEQFF | TGTGCCAGTAGTTCCCCCCCAGGGGTCAGATACAATGAGCAGTTCTTC
TRBJ2-3 | TRBD1 | NA | 17 | TRBV11-2 | CASRNTWTGMGTDTQYF | TGTGCCAGCAGAAACACCTGGACAGGGATGGGCACAGATACGCAGTATTTT
TRBJ1-5 | NA | NA | 13 | TRBV6-1 | CASSHNSGQPQHF | TGTGCCAGCAGCCATAACTCGGGGCAGCCCCAGCATTTT
TRBJ2-1 | TRBD2 | many | 14 | TRBV20-1 | CSAKRGRSGNEQFF | TGCAGTGCTAAACGCGGGAGGTCGGGAAATGAGCAGTTCTTC
TRBJ2-5 | NA | few | 14 | TRBV5-1 | CASSLRQTQETQYF | TGCGCCAGCAGCTTGAGGCAGACTCAAGAGACCCAGTACTTC
TRBJ1-1 | NA | few | 15 | TRBV7-2 | CASSRTGTMNTEAFF | TGTGCCAGCAGCCGGACCGGGACTATGAACACTGAAGCTTTCTTT
TRBJ2-7 | TRBD1 | many | 13 | TRBV28 | CASSPGTDFEQYF | TGTGCCAGCAGTCCAGGGACAGATTTCGAGCAGTACTTC
TRBJ1-1 | NA | many | 13 | TRBV12-3/TRBV12-4 | CASSLRISTEAFF | TGTGCCAGCAGTTTGAGGATCTCGACTGAAGCTTTCTTT
TRBJ1-1 | TRBD1 | many | 16 | TRBV20-1 | CSARGDQGAKNTEAFF | TGCAGTGCTAGAGGGGACCAGGGGGCTAAGAACACTGAAGCTTTCTTT
TRBJ2-6 | NA | many | 13 | TRBV5-1 | CATLVIGANVLTF | TGCGCCACCTTGGTCATTGGGGCCAACGTCCTGACTTTC
TRBJ1-1 | NA | NA | 13 | TRBV18 | CVSSPPGDTEAFF | TGTGTCAGCTCACCACCGGGGGACACTGAAGCTTTCTTT
TRBJ1-6 | NA | many | 13 | TRBV3-1 | CASSPTTDSPLHF | TGTGCCAGCAGTCCAACGACCGATTCACCCCTCCACTTT
TRBJ1-5 | TRBD1 | many | 19 | TRBV12-5 | CASSRSQGATLSLNQPQHF | TGTGCTAGTTCTCGGTCTCAGGGGGCTACCTTGAGTCTCAATCAGCCCCAGCATTTT
TRBJ2-5 | NA | many | 16 | TRBV5-6 | CASSLKTTPNQETQYF | TGTGCCAGCAGCTTGAAGACCACACCGAACCAAGAGACCCAGTACTTC
TRBJ2-7 | NA | many | 17 | TRBV3-1 | CASSQARLRDASYEQYF | TGTGCCAGCAGCCAAGCTAGGTTGCGGGATGCCTCCTACGAGCAGTACTTC
TRBJ2-3 | NA | many | 14 | TRBV24-1 | CATSVGLGTDTQYF | TGTGCCACCAGTGTCGGGCTCGGCACAGATACGCAGTATTTT
TRBJ2-2 | NA | NA | 16 | TRBV24-1 | CATSDSSTENTGELFF | TGTGCCACCAGTGATTCCTCGACAGAAAACACCGGGGAGCTGTTTTTT
TRBJ2-1 | TRBD2 | NA | 13 | TRBV29-1 | CSSGGLAGNEQFF | TGCAGCTCCGGAGGTCTAGCGGGTAATGAGCAGTTCTTC
TRBJ1-2 | NA | NA | 13 | TRBV5-1 | CASSTSPNYGYTF | TGCGCCAGCAGCACATCTCCTAACTATGGCTACACCTTC
TRBJ2-3 | NA | many | 14 | TRBV7-3 | CASSPGTPLDTQYF | TGTGCCAGCAGCCCCGGGACTCCTCTGGATACGCAGTATTTT
TRBJ2-5 | NA | many | 15 | TRBV18 | CASSPFIGGQETQYF | TGTGCCAGCTCACCGTTCATAGGGGGCCAAGAGACCCAGTACTTC
TRBJ2-5 | NA | NA | 15 | TRBV27 | CASSFRGARGETQYF | TGTGCCAGCAGTTTCCGCGGGGCCCGGGGAGAGACCCAGTACTTC
TRBJ2-1 | NA | many | 10 | TRBV2 | CASGQNEQFF | TGTGCCAGCGGCCAAAATGAGCAGTTCTTC
TRBJ2-7 | TRBD1 | many | 15 | TRBV5-1 | CASSWDGTGDPGQYF | TGCGCCAGCAGCTGGGATGGGACAGGGGATCCGGGGCAGTACTTC
TRBJ2-1 | TRBD2 | NA | 16 | TRBV5-1 | CASSPEPGLGTNEQFF | TGCGCCAGCAGCCCAGAGCCGGGACTAGGGACTAATGAGCAGTTCTTC
TRBJ2-1 | NA | NA | 16 | TRBV6-2/TRBV6-3 | CASYPTKVAVYNERFF | TGTGCCAGTTATCCAACCAAGGTAGCGGTATACAATGAGCGGTTCTTC
TRBJ2-1 | TRBD2 | few | 17 | TRBV6-2/TRBV6-3 | CASSSRLAGVSYNEQFF | TGTGCCAGCAGTTCCCGACTAGCGGGAGTCTCCTACAATGAGCAGTTCTTC
TRBJ2-1 | NA | few | 14 | TRBV6-1 | CASGYRGSYNEQFF | TGTGCCAGCGGGTATCGAGGGAGCTACAATGAGCAGTTCTTC
TRBJ2-4 | TRBD1 | many | 14 | TRBV5-1 | CASSEGQGFDIQYF | TGCGCCAGCAGCGAAGGACAGGGCTTTGACATTCAGTACTTC
TRBJ2-2 | TRBD2 | many | 16 | TRBV20-1 | CSARASGSYGTGELFF | TGCAGTGCTAGAGCTAGCGGGAGTTATGGCACCGGGGAGCTGTTTTTT
TRBJ1-4 | NA | NA | 15 | TRBV4-1 | CASSQVGKRREKLFF | TGCGCCAGCAGCCAAGTAGGAAAAAGAAGAGAAAAACTGTTTTTT
TRBJ2-1 | NA | many | 16 | TRBV19 | CASSSWTPKAYNEQFF | TGTGCCAGTAGTTCATGGACACCGAAGGCTTACAATGAGCAGTTCTTC
TRBJ1-2 | TRBD1 | NA | 14 | TRBV11-2 | CASSYLQGIHGYTF | TGTGCCAGCAGCTACTTACAGGGGATCCATGGCTACACCTTC
TRBJ2-7 | TRBD2 | few | 16 | TRBV20-1 | CSASGTSGKELYEQYF | TGCAGTGCTAGCGGGACTAGCGGGAAAGAACTCTACGAGCAGTACTTC
TRBJ2-6 | NA | few | 15 | TRBV20-1 | CSARDIGTGANVLTF | TGCAGTGCTAGAGATATAGGGACTGGGGCCAACGTCCTGACTTTC
TRBJ1-1 | TRBD1 | many | 13 | TRBV5-1 | CASSRQGSTEAFF | TGCGCCAGCAGCCGACAGGGAAGTACTGAAGCTTTCTTT